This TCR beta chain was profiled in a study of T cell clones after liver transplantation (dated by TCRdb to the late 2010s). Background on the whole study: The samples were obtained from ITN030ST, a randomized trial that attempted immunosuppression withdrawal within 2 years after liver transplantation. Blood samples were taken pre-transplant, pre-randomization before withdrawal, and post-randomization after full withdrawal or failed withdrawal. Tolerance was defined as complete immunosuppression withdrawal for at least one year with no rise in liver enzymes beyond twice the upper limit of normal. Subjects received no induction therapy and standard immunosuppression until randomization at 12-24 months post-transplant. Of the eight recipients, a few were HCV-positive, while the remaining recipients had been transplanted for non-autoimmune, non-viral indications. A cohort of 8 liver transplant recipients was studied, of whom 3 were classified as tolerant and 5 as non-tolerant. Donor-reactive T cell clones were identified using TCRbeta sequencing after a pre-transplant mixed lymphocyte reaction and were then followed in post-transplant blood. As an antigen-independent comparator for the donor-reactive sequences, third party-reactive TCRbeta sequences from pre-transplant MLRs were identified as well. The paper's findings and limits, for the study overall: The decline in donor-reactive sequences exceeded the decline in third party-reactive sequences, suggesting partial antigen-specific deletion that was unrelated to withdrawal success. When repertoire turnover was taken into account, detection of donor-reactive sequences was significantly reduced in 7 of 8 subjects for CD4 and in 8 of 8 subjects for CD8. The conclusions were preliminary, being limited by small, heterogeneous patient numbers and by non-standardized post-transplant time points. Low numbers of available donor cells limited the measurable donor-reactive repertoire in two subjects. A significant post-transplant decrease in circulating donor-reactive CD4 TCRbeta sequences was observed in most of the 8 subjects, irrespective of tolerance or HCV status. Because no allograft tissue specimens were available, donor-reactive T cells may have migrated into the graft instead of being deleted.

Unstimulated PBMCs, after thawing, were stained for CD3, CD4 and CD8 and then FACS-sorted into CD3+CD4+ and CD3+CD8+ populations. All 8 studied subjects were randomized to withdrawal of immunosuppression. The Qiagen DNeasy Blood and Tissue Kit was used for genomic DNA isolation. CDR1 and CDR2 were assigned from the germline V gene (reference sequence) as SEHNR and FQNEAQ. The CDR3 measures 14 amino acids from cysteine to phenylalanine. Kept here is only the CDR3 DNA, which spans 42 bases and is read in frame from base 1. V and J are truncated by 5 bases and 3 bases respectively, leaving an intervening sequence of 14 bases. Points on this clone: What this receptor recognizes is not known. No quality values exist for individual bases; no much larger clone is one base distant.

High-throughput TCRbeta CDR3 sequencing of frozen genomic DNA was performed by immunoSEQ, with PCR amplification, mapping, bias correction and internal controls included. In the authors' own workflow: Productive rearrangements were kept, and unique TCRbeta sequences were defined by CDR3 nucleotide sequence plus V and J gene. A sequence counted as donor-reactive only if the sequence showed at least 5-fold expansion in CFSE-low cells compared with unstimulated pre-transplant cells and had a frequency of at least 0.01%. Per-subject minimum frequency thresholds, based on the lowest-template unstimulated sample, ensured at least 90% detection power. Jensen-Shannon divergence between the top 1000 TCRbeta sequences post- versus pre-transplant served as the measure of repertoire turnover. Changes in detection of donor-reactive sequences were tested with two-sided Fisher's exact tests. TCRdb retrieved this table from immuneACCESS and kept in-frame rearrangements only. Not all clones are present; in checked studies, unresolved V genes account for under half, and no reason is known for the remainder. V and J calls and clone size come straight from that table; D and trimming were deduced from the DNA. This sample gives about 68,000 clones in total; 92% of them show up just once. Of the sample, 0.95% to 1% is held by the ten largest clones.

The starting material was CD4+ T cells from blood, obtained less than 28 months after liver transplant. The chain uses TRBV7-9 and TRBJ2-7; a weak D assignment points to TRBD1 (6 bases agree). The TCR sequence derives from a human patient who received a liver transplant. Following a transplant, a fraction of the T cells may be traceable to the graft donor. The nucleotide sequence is TGTGCCAGCAGCCTCCAACAGGGTAACTACGAGCAGTACTTC. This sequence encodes CASSLQQGNYEQYF.